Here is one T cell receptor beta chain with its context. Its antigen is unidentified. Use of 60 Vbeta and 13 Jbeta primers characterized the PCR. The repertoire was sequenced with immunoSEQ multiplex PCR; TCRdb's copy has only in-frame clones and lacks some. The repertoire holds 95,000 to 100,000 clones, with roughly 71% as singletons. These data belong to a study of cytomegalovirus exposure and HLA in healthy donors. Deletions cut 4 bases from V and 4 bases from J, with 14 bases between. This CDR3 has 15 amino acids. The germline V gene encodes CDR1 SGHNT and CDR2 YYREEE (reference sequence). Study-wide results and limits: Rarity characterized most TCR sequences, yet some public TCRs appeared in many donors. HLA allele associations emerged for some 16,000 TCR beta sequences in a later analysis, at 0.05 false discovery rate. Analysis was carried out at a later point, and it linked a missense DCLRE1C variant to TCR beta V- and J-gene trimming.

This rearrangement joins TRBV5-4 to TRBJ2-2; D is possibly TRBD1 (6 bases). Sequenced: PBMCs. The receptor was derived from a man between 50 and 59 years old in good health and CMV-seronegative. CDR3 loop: CASSPTTGFTGELFF. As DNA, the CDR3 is TGTGCCAGCAGCCCTACTACAGGGTTCACCGGGGAGCTGTTTTTT.